The 2 T cell receptor beta chains in this list originate from one sample, sequenced in a study of T cells in Graves' hyperthyroidism and ophthalmopathy. RNA transcripts provided the source from which TCR beta CDR3 regions were amplified. In the first-round RT-PCR of the TCR CDR3, the HTBI primer set was used. TCRdb independently ran MiXCR on the multiplex PCR reads; one entry per CDR3 protein. The sample lists fewer than 45,000 distinct CDR3 sequences, less than 50% seen once, with approximately 6.2% in the top ten. The sequenced sample was blood. These receptors were taken from a woman in her fifties or sixties with Graves' hyperthyroidism that later progressed to Graves' ophthalmopathy.

The table lists this clonotype with many counts. The chain recombines TRBV19 with TRBJ1-2; TRBD1 might be the D (5 bases). Germline loops: CDR1 LNHDA, CDR2 SQIVND (reference sequence). V was trimmed by 8 bases and J by 7 bases, leaving 20 bases between them. This CDR3 comprises 14 residues. The CDR3 DNA reads as TGTGCCAGTGGGGCCCAAATCGGACACGCTGGCTACACCTTC. It codes for CASGAQIGHAGYTF.

Remarks on this clonotype: A read error may produce the germline difference seen at one junction end. J is TRBJ1-1 and V is TRBV19, with TRBD1 as a possible D gene (5 bases). This CDR3 comprises 13 residues. Germline-derived CDR1 and CDR2 are LNHDA and SQIVND (reference sequence). The CDR3 DNA sequence: TGTGCCAGCAGTTATGGGGGAGACACTGAAGTTTTCTTT. Translated, it gives CASSYGGDTEVFF.